This record concerns one TCR beta chain sequence. This specimen belongs to a study of blood T cell repertoires in COVID-19. Background on the study: PBMCs, B-cell-depleted T cells, or T cells were the source of the cDNA or gDNA that made up the material.

Participants spanned ages about 18 to 90 years and resided in some 22 US areas. Each participant's cohort was designated according to participant-reported clinical history. Measured with immunoSEQ multiplex PCR; TCRdb has only the in-frame clones, and not every one. This table has about 300,000 clones, about 85% appearing once. Source material: PBMCs or T cells enriched from blood (not recorded which). The TCR sequence derives from a woman aged 25 to 45 who had been exposed to COVID-19.

Written as DNA, the CDR3 is TGTGCCAGCAGCCAATTAAAATCCGGGACAGTGGTCTCTGGCTACACCTTC. Amino acid sequence: CASSQLKSGTVVSGYTF. The chain uses TRBV5-6 and TRBJ1-2; 7 bases are shared with TRBD1. The CDR3 length is 17 residues. Germline trimming cut 4 bases from V and 7 bases from J; bases unmatched to any gene: 19. Germline CDR1 SGHDT, CDR2 YYEEEE.